In its sample, the clone carrying this TCR beta chain is medium-sized. Its antigen is undetermined. Whole-study findings and limits: Under 2.1% of tumor Treg sequences matched blood Tregs or memory cells. Tumor memory CD4+ T cell TCR gene usage clustered with blood and lymph node memory CD4+ cells and lymph node naive CD4+ cells.

TRBV12-4/TRBJ1-2 clonotypes were amplified with adaptor-ligated barcode primers. TCRdb called the multiplex PCR reads again in MiXCR, with one record for every CDR3 protein. The repertoire consists of about 2,700 distinct CDR3 sequences, with about 4.4% occurring once and the leading ten covering about 10%. The CDR3 contains 12 residues. V dropped 6 bases and J dropped 12 bases, with 17 bases sitting between them. This clonotype was obtained from a female donor with breast cancer. The material sequenced was naive CD4+ T cells sorted from blood. Subset here: naive CD4+ T cells, CD4+CD45RA+CD25-. J is TRBJ1-2 and V is TRBV12-3 or TRBV12-4; tentative D call: TRBD1 (6 bases). As DNA, the CDR3 is TGTGCCAGCAGCTCGGATGGCAGGGGAGACACCTTC. This gives the protein CASSSDGRGDTF.